This T cell receptor (beta chain) came from a study of tumor-infiltrating lymphocytes in glioblastoma multiforme. Study-level points and caveats: The TCR and somatic mutation analysis included just one glioblastoma patient. RNA-based TCR sequencing may distort clone frequencies, since cells carry unequal TCR transcript numbers.

Germline assignment: CDR1 SQVTM and CDR2 ANQGSEA. This CDR3 has 16 residues. This clonotype was detected only a few times. As yet, its antigen is unknown. Compared with germline, one end of the junction differs, possibly owing to a read error. TCRB libraries came from RNA via three nested multiplex PCR rounds. These TCRB libraries lack any described unique molecular identifiers. TCRdb reprocessed the multiplex PCR reads via MiXCR and lists one record per CDR3 protein. The data show around 30,000 distinct CDR3 sequences, with around 55% seen just once and 33% held by the top ten. The clonotype originates from a male donor with glioblastoma. Sequenced material: brain tumor tissue. This sequence joins TRBV29-1 and TRBJ2-7; D possibly uses TRBD1 or TRBD2 (6 bases each). The CDR3 here is CSVPGAGGLGGYERYF. Here the CDR3 DNA reads TGCAGCGTCCCTGGGGCTGGGGGACTTGGGGGCTACGAGCGGTACTTC.